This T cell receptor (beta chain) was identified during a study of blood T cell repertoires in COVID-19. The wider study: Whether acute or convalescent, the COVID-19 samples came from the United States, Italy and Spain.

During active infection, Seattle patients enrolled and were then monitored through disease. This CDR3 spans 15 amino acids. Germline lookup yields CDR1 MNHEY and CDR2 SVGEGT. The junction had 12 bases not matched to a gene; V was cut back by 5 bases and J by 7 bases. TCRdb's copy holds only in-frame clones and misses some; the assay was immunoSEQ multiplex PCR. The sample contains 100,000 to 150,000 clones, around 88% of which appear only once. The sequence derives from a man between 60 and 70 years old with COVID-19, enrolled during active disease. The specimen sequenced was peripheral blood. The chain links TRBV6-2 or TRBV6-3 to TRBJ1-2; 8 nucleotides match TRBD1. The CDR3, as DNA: TGTGCCAGCAGTCCGAGCAGGGGGCAGCTCGGTGGCTACACCTTC. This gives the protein CASSPSRGQLGGYTF.